A single sample gave rise to the 2 T cell receptor beta chains below, sequenced in a study of blood T cell repertoires in COVID-19. Sequencing used immunoSEQ multiplex PCR; TCRdb keeps in-frame clones, though not all of them. The sample has 15,000 to 20,000 clones; 75% to 90% are singletons. Sequencing was performed on peripheral blood. The receptors come from a human donor in a cohort sampled during active COVID-19.

The chain links TRBV5-4 to TRBJ2-2; no clear D gene. Trimming pared 2 bases from V and 7 bases from J, leaving 12 bases between. The CDR3 is 14 residues long. Germline assignment: CDR1 SGHNT and CDR2 YYREEE (reference sequence). The CDR3 nucleotides read TGTGCCAGCAGCTTAAGTGAGTTCGGCGGGGAGCTGTTTTTT. Protein product: CASSLSEFGGELFF.

The CDR3, as DNA: TGTGCCAGCAGTGGGGCTACCATGAACACTGAAGCTTTCTTT. It codes for CASSGATMNTEAFF. This chain joins TRBV7-6 and TRBJ1-1, with TRBD1 as a possible D gene (5 bases). CDR1 is SGHVS, CDR2 FNYEAQ, per germline. The CDR3 is 14 residues long. V lost 6 bases and J 0 bases, leaving 11 bases between the germline ends.